The rows below give T cell receptor beta chains drawn from one sample of a study of T cells after yellow fever vaccination. Via MiXCR, TCRdb re-called the 5' RACE reads, giving one row per CDR3 protein. The top ten hold roughly 2.5% of the sample, which has under 200,000 distinct CDR3 sequences, almost 7% seen once. The specimen comprised CD4+ T cells sorted from PBMCs, sampled 5 to 6 days after the first yellow fever vaccination. Source of these receptors: a man younger than 35 who received the YFV17D yellow fever vaccine. Each CDR3 is given without its conserved first and last residue. The order of the fields is J gene, CDR3 length, V gene, CDR3 protein.

J gene: TRBJ2-3
CDR3 length: 10
V gene: TRBV9
CDR3 protein: ASSVGENTQY

J gene: TRBJ2-5
CDR3 length: 10
V gene: TRBV20-1
CDR3 protein: SARPPWETQY

J gene: TRBJ1-1
CDR3 length: 12
V gene: TRBV5-1
CDR3 protein: ASSFLKQNTEAF

J gene: TRBJ2-2
CDR3 length: 16
V gene: TRBV11-1
CDR3 protein: ASSRLAGGLFNTGELF

J gene: TRBJ2-5
CDR3 length: 13
V gene: TRBV5-1
CDR3 protein: ASSPTNRGGETQY

J gene: TRBJ2-2
CDR3 length: 11
V gene: TRBV28
CDR3 protein: ATQRDGTGELF

J gene: TRBJ1-1
CDR3 length: 11
V gene: TRBV28
CDR3 protein: ASSPSTGTEAF

J gene: TRBJ1-1
CDR3 length: 13
V gene: TRBV20-1
CDR3 protein: SAKGWPGLNTEAF

J gene: TRBJ1-2
CDR3 length: 11
V gene: TRBV5-1
CDR3 protein: ASSLDGQSGYT

J gene: TRBJ2-5
CDR3 length: 13
V gene: TRBV5-1
CDR3 protein: ASSLVGPSQETQY

J gene: TRBJ2-7
CDR3 length: 13
V gene: TRBV12-3/TRBV12-4
CDR3 protein: ASSRAGQDEHEQY

J gene: TRBJ2-1
CDR3 length: 14
V gene: TRBV25-1
CDR3 protein: ASSSTRTVGVDEQF

J gene: TRBJ1-2
CDR3 length: 10
V gene: TRBV12-3/TRBV12-4
CDR3 protein: ASSDRTGGYT

J gene: TRBJ1-5
CDR3 length: 15
V gene: TRBV6-1
CDR3 protein: ASSRISGTGGDQPQH

J gene: TRBJ2-4
CDR3 length: 11
V gene: TRBV3-1
CDR3 protein: ASSLNPLNIQY

J gene: TRBJ2-2
CDR3 length: 16
V gene: TRBV25-1
CDR3 protein: ASSGFLGGASNTGELF

J gene: TRBJ2-2
CDR3 length: 19
V gene: TRBV12-5
CDR3 protein: ASGLNRRGLADPRDTGELF

J gene: TRBJ2-7
CDR3 length: 12
V gene: TRBV5-1
CDR3 protein: ASSLGQGAYEQY

J gene: TRBJ2-3
CDR3 length: 13
V gene: TRBV5-6
CDR3 protein: ASSKGLAGWDTQY

J gene: TRBJ2-3
CDR3 length: 14
V gene: TRBV7-6
CDR3 protein: ASSPWTGSNTDTQY

J gene: TRBJ2-1
CDR3 length: 12
V gene: TRBV12-3/TRBV12-4
CDR3 protein: ASSLTTSGEPRF

J gene: TRBJ1-2
CDR3 length: 11
V gene: TRBV12-3/TRBV12-4
CDR3 protein: ASSLDRGSRYT

J gene: TRBJ2-3
CDR3 length: 15
V gene: TRBV9
CDR3 protein: ASSVMATGASTDTQY

J gene: TRBJ1-5
CDR3 length: 13
V gene: TRBV4-1
CDR3 protein: ASSLGQGDAGPQH

J gene: TRBJ2-5
CDR3 length: 14
V gene: TRBV20-1
CDR3 protein: SARGRVSGGAETQY

J gene: TRBJ2-5
CDR3 length: 12
V gene: TRBV11-2
CDR3 protein: ASSPGGTQETQY

J gene: TRBJ2-3
CDR3 length: 13
V gene: TRBV2
CDR3 protein: ASSEGGHSTNTQY

J gene: TRBJ2-1
CDR3 length: 14
V gene: TRBV7-3
CDR3 protein: ASSSNLAGDYNEQF

J gene: TRBJ1-1
CDR3 length: 14
V gene: TRBV7-2
CDR3 protein: ASSFGSGTGDTEAF

J gene: TRBJ1-6
CDR3 length: 14
V gene: TRBV7-2
CDR3 protein: ASRGQDVSYNSPLH

J gene: TRBJ2-2
CDR3 length: 13
V gene: TRBV7-2
CDR3 protein: ASSLVGGYTGELF

J gene: TRBJ1-1
CDR3 length: 13
V gene: TRBV7-9
CDR3 protein: ASSLGGGSNTEAF

J gene: TRBJ2-3
CDR3 length: 11
V gene: TRBV19
CDR3 protein: ASTATRTDTQY

J gene: TRBJ1-1
CDR3 length: 13
V gene: TRBV5-1
CDR3 protein: ASSLAVGGFTEAF

J gene: TRBJ2-5
CDR3 length: 14
V gene: TRBV10-3
CDR3 protein: AISRGLAGGSETQY

J gene: TRBJ1-2
CDR3 length: 16
V gene: TRBV4-1
CDR3 protein: ASSQGNARGRRQGGYT

J gene: TRBJ1-4
CDR3 length: 13
V gene: TRBV29-1
CDR3 protein: SVGGTGTRLEKLF

J gene: TRBJ1-2
CDR3 length: 10
V gene: TRBV7-6
CDR3 protein: ASSSMGNGYT

J gene: TRBJ2-1
CDR3 length: 12
V gene: TRBV20-1
CDR3 protein: SARDVGPVDEQF

J gene: TRBJ2-3
CDR3 length: 12
V gene: TRBV2
CDR3 protein: ASRVAGSTDTQY

J gene: TRBJ2-2
CDR3 length: 12
V gene: TRBV5-4
CDR3 protein: ASSLIQNTGELF

J gene: TRBJ2-3
CDR3 length: 13
V gene: TRBV20-1
CDR3 protein: SAEVGRGGQDTQY

J gene: TRBJ1-2
CDR3 length: 13
V gene: TRBV7-9
CDR3 protein: ASSTGARTNYGYT

J gene: TRBJ1-5
CDR3 length: 11
V gene: TRBV19
CDR3 protein: ASSIDLSQPQH

J gene: TRBJ1-1
CDR3 length: 12
V gene: TRBV15
CDR3 protein: ATSRDQAPGKAF

J gene: TRBJ2-6
CDR3 length: 15
V gene: TRBV27
CDR3 protein: ASSFGLGLSGANVLT

J gene: TRBJ2-5
CDR3 length: 11
V gene: TRBV5-1
CDR3 protein: ASSRTLQETQY

J gene: TRBJ2-3
CDR3 length: 13
V gene: TRBV7-2
CDR3 protein: ASSPSGISTDTQY

J gene: TRBJ2-1
CDR3 length: 11
V gene: TRBV2
CDR3 protein: ASSPDLAREQF